This paragraph reports one T cell receptor (beta chain). The CDR3 has 16 amino acids. Trimming pared 1 base from V and 0 bases from J, leaving 10 bases between. Germline values: CDR1 SGHTA, CDR2 FQGTGA. The sample is drawn from a study of blood T cell repertoires in COVID-19. Background on the study: Italy, Spain and the United States were the sources of the convalescent and acute COVID-19 samples.

Measured with immunoSEQ multiplex PCR; TCRdb has only the in-frame clones, and not every one. The sample has 200,000 to 250,000 clones; approximately 91% are singletons. This clonotype originated in a woman aged 60-75 years with acute or convalescent COVID-19. Sequencing was done on a sample of peripheral blood. This chain uses TRBV7-3 with TRBJ2-1, with a tentative D call TRBD2 (7 bases). The CDR3: CASSLRRGLSYNEQFF. In DNA form, the CDR3 reads TGTGCCAGCAGCTTAAGGCGGGGGCTCTCCTACAATGAGCAGTTCTTC.